Sequencing of this T cell receptor beta chain was carried out in a study of PD-1 blockade in classical Hodgkin lymphoma. All the patients suffered relapse after autologous stem cell transplantation, and brentuximab vedotin exposure differed. Profiled with immunoSEQ multiplex PCR; TCRdb holds only in-frame clones, not every one. The data hold tens of thousands of clones, with just over 90% observed a single time. Trimming took 2 bases from V and 3 from J; bases not matched to a gene: 2. The germline V gene encodes CDR1 MNHEY and CDR2 SVGAGI. CDR3 length equals 14 residues. This clone was counted only a few times.

The input for sequencing was peripheral blood mononuclear cells (PBMCs), taken at baseline. The chain joins TRBV6-5 to TRBJ2-3, with TRBD2 matching 7 bases. The origin of this receptor is a human donor with classical Hodgkin lymphoma. The DNA of the CDR3 is TGTGCCAGCAGTTACCCCGGGAGGACAGATACGCAGTATTTT. It encodes CASSYPGRTDTQYF.